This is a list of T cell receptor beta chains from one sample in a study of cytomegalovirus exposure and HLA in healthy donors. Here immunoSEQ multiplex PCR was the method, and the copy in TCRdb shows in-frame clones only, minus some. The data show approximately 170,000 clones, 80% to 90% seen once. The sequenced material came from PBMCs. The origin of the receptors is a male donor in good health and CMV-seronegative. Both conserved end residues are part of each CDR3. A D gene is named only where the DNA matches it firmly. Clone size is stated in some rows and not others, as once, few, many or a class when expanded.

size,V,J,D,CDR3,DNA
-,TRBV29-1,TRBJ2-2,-,CSVDDRTNTGELFF,TGCAGCGTTGACGACAGAACGAACACCGGGGAGCTGTTTTTT
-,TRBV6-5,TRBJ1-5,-,CASRPWVGGQPQHF,TGTGCCAGCAGGCCTTGGGTAGGAGGTCAGCCCCAGCATTTT
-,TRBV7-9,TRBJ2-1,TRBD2,CASSLVAGATYNEQFF,TGTGCCAGCAGCTTAGTAGCGGGGGCAACCTACAATGAGCAGTTCTTC
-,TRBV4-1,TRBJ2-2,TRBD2,CASSQLAGVPGELFF,TGCGCCAGCAGCCAACTAGCGGGGGTTCCCGGGGAGCTGTTTTTT
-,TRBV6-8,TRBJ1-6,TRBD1,CASRSTGGVDNSPLHF,TGTGCCAGCAGATCTACAGGGGGTGTGGATAATTCACCCCTCCACTTT
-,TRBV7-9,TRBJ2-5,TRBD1,CASGTGLGETQYF,TGTGCCAGCGGGACAGGGCTTGGAGAGACCCAGTACTTC
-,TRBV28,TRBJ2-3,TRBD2,CASSSSGVAGVHTDTQYF,TGTGCCAGCAGTTCCTCTGGGGTAGCGGGAGTCCACACAGATACGCAGTATTTT
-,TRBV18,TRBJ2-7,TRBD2,CASSPPTSGRGEQYF,TGTGCCAGCTCACCACCGACTAGCGGGAGGGGCGAGCAGTACTTC
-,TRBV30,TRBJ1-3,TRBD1,CAGQGASGNTIYF,TGTGCCGGACAGGGAGCCTCTGGAAACACCATATATTTT
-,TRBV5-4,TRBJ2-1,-,CASSLVSVGGGHNEQFF,TGTGCCAGCAGCTTGGTGTCCGTCGGGGGAGGCCACAATGAGCAGTTCTTC
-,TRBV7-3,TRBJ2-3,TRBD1,CASSLTGGAIDTQYF,TGTGCCAGCAGCTTAACAGGGGGCGCGATAGATACGCAGTATTTT
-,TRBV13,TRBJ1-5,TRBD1,CASSLNRGLSNQPQHF,TGTGCCAGCAGCCTAAACAGGGGGCTTAGCAATCAGCCCCAGCATTTT
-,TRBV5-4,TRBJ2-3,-,CASSLGPSRADTQYF,TGTGCCAGCAGCTTAGGGCCCAGCAGGGCAGATACGCAGTATTTT
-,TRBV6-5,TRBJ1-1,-,CASSQGLGRAFF,TGTGCCAGCAGTCAGGGCCTCGGGCGGGCTTTCTTT
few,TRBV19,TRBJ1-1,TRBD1,CASSSLFRGPDTEAFF,TGTGCCAGTAGTAGCCTCTTCAGGGGGCCAGACACTGAAGCTTTCTTT
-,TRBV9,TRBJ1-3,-,CASSRQRDSGNTIYF,TGTGCCAGCAGCAGGCAGCGAGACTCTGGAAACACCATATATTTT
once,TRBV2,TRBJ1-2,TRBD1,CASSPGTGSTYGYTF,TGTGCCAGCAGTCCCGGGACAGGGAGTACCTATGGCTACACCTTC
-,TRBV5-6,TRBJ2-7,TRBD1,CASSPEGTGPTGEQYF,TGTGCCAGCAGCCCGGAGGGGACAGGACCGACTGGCGAGCAGTACTTC
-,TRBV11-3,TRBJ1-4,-,CASSLMRATNEKLFF,TGTGCCAGCAGCTTAATGAGGGCAACTAATGAAAAACTGTTTTTT
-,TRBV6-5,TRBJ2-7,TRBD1,CASSQGQGTYEQYF,TGTGCCAGCAGTCAGGGACAGGGGACCTACGAGCAGTACTTC
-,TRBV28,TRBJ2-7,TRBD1,CASRRQGAIYEQYF,TGTGCCAGCAGAAGACAGGGGGCGATCTACGAGCAGTACTTC
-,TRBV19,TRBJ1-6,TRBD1,CASSWDRNSPLHF,TGTGCCAGTAGTTGGGACAGGAACTCACCCCTCCACTTT
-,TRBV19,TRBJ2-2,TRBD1,CASRLGQTGELFF,TGTGCCAGTAGGTTGGGACAGACCGGGGAGCTGTTTTTT
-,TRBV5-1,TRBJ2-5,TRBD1,CASSPGRGYQETQYF,TGCGCCAGCAGTCCCGGCAGGGGGTACCAAGAGACCCAGTACTTC
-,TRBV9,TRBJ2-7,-,CASSVGSGNSYEQYF,TGTGCCAGCAGCGTAGGATCGGGGAATTCCTACGAGCAGTACTTC
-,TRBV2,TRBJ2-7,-,CASKGNEQYF,TGTGCCAGCAAGGGGAACGAGCAGTACTTC
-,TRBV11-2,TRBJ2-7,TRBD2,CASSFGTTSGYEQYF,TGTGCCAGCAGCTTTGGCACGACTAGCGGCTACGAGCAGTACTTC
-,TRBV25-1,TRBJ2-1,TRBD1,CASSDHRGHLGNEQFF,TGTGCCAGCAGTGATCACAGGGGGCACTTAGGAAATGAGCAGTTCTTC
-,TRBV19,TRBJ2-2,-,CASRRVTGELFF,TGTGCCAGTAGACGAGTAACCGGGGAGCTGTTTTTT
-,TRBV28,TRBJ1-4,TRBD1,CASNKGTVEKLFF,TGTGCCAGCAACAAAGGGACAGTAGAAAAACTGTTTTTT
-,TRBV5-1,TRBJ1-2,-,CASSLVLTGGYGYTF,TGCGCCAGCAGCTTGGTATTGACCGGGGGCTATGGCTACACCTTC
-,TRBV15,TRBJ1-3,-,CATSRGISPAGGNTIYF,TGTGCCACCAGCAGGGGAATCTCGCCCGCGGGAGGAAACACCATATATTTT
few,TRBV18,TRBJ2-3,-,CASSIGSSTDTQYF,TGTGCCAGCTCAATCGGTTCTAGCACAGATACGCAGTATTTT
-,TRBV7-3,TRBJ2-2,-,CASSLPSGVTGELFF,TGTGCCAGCAGCTTACCCTCCGGGGTCACCGGGGAGCTGTTTTTT
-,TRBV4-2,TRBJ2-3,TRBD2,CASSQGRGLAGSTDTQYF,TGTGCCAGCAGCCAAGGCCGGGGACTAGCGGGGAGCACAGATACGCAGTATTTT
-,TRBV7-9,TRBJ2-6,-,CSRAALANVLTF,TGTTCCAGGGCGGCTTTGGCCAACGTCCTGACTTTC
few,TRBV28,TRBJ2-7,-,CASSIPPSYEQYF,TGTGCCAGCAGTATTCCCCCTTCCTACGAGCAGTACTTC
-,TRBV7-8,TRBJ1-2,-,CASSLVRQEPARYGYTF,TGTGCCAGCAGCTTAGTGCGGCAAGAACCGGCGAGGTATGGCTACACCTTC
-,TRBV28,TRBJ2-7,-,CASSLLRNEQYF,TGTGCCAGCAGTTTATTGAGGAACGAGCAGTACTTC
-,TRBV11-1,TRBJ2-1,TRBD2,CASSTGLAGVYNEQFF,TGTGCCAGCAGCACGGGACTAGCGGGGGTATACAATGAGCAGTTCTTC
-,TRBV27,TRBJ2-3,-,CASKTFRDTGPDTQYF,TGTGCCAGCAAAACCTTCCGGGACACCGGACCAGATACGCAGTATTTT
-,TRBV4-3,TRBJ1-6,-,CASSQVTGGNSPLHF,TGCGCCAGCAGCCAGGTAACAGGTGGTAATTCACCCCTCCACTTT
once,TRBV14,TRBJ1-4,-,CASSFSGTNEKLFF,TGTGCCAGCAGCTTCAGTGGAACTAATGAAAAACTGTTTTTT
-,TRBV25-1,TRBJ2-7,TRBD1,CASSLGTGNYEQYF,TGTGCCAGCAGTCTAGGGACAGGAAACTACGAGCAGTACTTC
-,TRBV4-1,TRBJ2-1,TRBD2,CASTGGRASDEQFF,TGCGCCAGCACTGGCGGGAGGGCCTCGGATGAGCAGTTCTTC
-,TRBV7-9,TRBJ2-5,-,CASSPDYQETQYF,TGTGCCAGCAGCCCGGACTACCAAGAGACCCAGTACTTC
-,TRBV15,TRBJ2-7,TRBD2,CATSRDVEREFSYEQYF,TGTGCCACCAGCAGAGATGTCGAGCGGGAGTTCTCCTACGAGCAGTACTTC
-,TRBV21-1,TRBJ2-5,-,CASSKGGETQYF,TGTGCCAGCAGCAAAGGAGGGGAGACCCAGTACTTC
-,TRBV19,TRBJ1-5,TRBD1,CASSIFPGQGGQPQHF,TGTGCCAGTAGTATATTCCCGGGACAGGGAGGGCAGCCCCAGCATTTT
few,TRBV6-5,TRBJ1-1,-,CASSYGAEAFF,TGTGCCAGCAGTTACGGGGCCGAAGCTTTCTTT
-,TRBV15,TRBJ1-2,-,CATSRGGGAGGYTF,TGTGCCACCAGCAGAGGTGGGGGCGCTGGGGGCTACACCTTC
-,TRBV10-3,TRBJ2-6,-,CAISPATGGANVLTF,TGTGCCATTTCTCCAGCTACGGGGGGGGCCAACGTCCTGACTTTC
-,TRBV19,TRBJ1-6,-,CASSMGVDNSPLHF,TGTGCCAGTAGCATGGGAGTAGATAATTCACCCCTCCACTTT